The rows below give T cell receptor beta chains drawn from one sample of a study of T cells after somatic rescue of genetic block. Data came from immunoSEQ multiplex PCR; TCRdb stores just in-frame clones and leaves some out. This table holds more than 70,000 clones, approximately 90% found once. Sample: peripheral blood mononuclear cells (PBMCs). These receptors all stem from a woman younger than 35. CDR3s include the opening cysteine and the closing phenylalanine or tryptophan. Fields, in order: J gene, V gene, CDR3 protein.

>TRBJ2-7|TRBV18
CASSPLKGVSSYEQYF
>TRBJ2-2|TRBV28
CASSFFGGGTGELFF
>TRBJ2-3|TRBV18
CASSPLTGTGTDTQYF
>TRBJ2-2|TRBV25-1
CASSGRLNTGELFF
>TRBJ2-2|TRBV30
CAWSVQGTGELFF
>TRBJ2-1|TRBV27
CASSPWDFYNEQFF
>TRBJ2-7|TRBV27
CASSLLGIGYEQYF
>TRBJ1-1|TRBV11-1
CASSLYPGDTEAFF
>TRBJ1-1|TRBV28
CASTLRGAIPEAFF
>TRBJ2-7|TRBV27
CASSLSTSSYEQYF
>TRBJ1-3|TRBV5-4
CASSSDPGNTIYF
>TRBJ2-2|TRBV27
CASRKAGVTGELFF
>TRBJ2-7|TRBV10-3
CAISEADGQQYF